Listed here are 16 T cell receptor beta chains from one sample, sequenced in a study of T cell responses to AZD1222 COVID-19 vaccine. Libraries were prepared by immunoSEQ multiplex PCR; TCRdb keeps only in-frame clonotypes and omits some of them. The table lists tens of thousands of clones, 85% of them singletons. Sequenced material: peripheral blood, taken on day 0 of AZD1222 vaccination. Receptors were obtained from an adult in good health.

CDR3 amino acids: CASSQGTGVDTEAFF. CDR3 coding DNA: TGTGCCAGCAGCCAAGGTACAGGGGTGGACACTGAAGCTTTCTTT. V usage is TRBV3-1 (or the pseudogene TRBV3-2) and J usage is TRBJ1-1, with TRBD1 matching over 7 bases. The germline CDR1 and CDR2 sequences are LGHDT and YNNKEL (reference sequence). This CDR3 contains 15 residues. V trimming: 1 base; J trimming: 3 bases; junction bases outside the gene matches: 5.

The chain combines TRBV6-2 or TRBV6-3 with TRBJ2-3, with TRBD2 matching over 11 bases. J was trimmed by 4 bases and V by 0 bases; bases with no gene match: 9. This CDR3 has 18 amino acids. Germline V gene lookup returns CDR1 MNHEY and CDR2 SVGEGT. The CDR3 reads CASSYSITSGGGADTQYF. DNA for the CDR3: TGTGCCAGCAGTTACTCGATTACTAGCGGGGGCGGCGCAGATACGCAGTATTTT.

This clone was observed a few times. The J gene is TRBJ1-2, the V gene TRBV9; 11 nucleotides align to TRBD1. Per the germline V gene, CDR1 is SGDLS and CDR2 is YYNGEE. After removal of 4 bases from V and 4 bases from J, the junction contained 15 bases not matched to a gene. The length of the CDR3 is 18 residues. DNA for the CDR3: TGTGCCAGCAGCACCGCGCCCGGGACAGGGGGTAGTAGCTATGGCTACACCTTC. Translated, it gives CASSTAPGTGGSSYGYTF.

In its sample, this clone was seen once. The chain combines TRBV15 with TRBJ1-5; weak D call: TRBD1 (5 bases). This CDR3 has 15 residues. From germline, CDR1 is LNHNV and CDR2 YYDKDF (reference sequence). The germline V and J ends were trimmed by 7 bases and 1 base, with 14 bases remaining between them. CDR3 amino acids: CATNPGERSNQPQHF. In DNA form, the CDR3 reads TGTGCCACCAACCCGGGGGAGAGGAGCAATCAGCCCCAGCATTTT.

The V call is TRBV11-3, the J call TRBJ1-1; D is ambiguous. The V gene's germline CDR1 is SGHNT and CDR2 YENEEA. V shed 3 bases and J shed 5 bases, with 10 bases lying between them. The CDR3 length is 13 residues. CDR3 protein: CASSFGRGTEAFF. The CDR3 DNA follows: TGTGCCAGCAGCTTTGGGAGAGGAACTGAAGCTTTCTTT. Combining the CDR3 with reference TRBV11-3 and TRBJ1-1 gives the whole variable domain EAGVVQSPRYKIIEKKQPVAFWCNPISGHNTLYWYLQNLGQGPELLIRYENEEAVDDSQLPKDRFSAERLKGVDSTLKIQPAELGDSAVYLCASSFGRGTEAFFGQGTRLTVV.

The chain joins TRBV19 to TRBJ2-2, with 7 bases lining up with TRBD2. Per germline, CDR1 LNHDA and CDR2 SQIVND (reference sequence). V shed 4 bases and J 1 base; nucleotides not matched to a gene: 6. The CDR3 is made up of 16 amino acids. CDR3 in DNA: TGTGCCAGTAGTAAACCTAGCGGAAGGAACACCGGGGAGCTGTTTTTT. Its translation: CASSKPSGRNTGELFF.

J is TRBJ1-5 and V is TRBV18; 8 bases align to TRBD1. V trimming: 5 bases; J trimming: 1 base; junction bases outside the gene matches: 1. The CDR3 has 14 amino acids. Germline V CDR1 and CDR2: KGHSH, LQKENI. CDR3 in amino acids: CASSDRGSNQPQHF. The CDR3, as DNA: TGTGCCAGCTCAGACAGGGGAAGCAATCAGCCCCAGCATTTT.

The V call is TRBV28, the J call TRBJ1-5, with a weak D call TRBD1 (5 bases). CDR1 and CDR2 (germline): MDHEN, SYDVKM. Trimming left V 2 bases short and J 0 bases short, with 11 bases between. CDR3 length equals 16 residues. CDR3 in amino acids: CASSLVGRYSNQPQHF. CDR3 nucleotide sequence: TGTGCCAGCAGTTTAGTGGGACGGTATAGCAATCAGCCCCAGCATTTT.

V usage is TRBV6-5 and J usage is TRBJ1-1; 9 bases match TRBD1. After removal of 4 bases from V and 4 bases from J, the junction contained 1 base not matched to a gene. Germline V lookup: CDR1 MNHEY, CDR2 SVGAGI. The CDR3 spans 13 residues. This CDR3 reads CASSLQGATEAFF. In DNA form, the CDR3 reads TGTGCCAGCAGTTTACAGGGGGCCACTGAAGCTTTCTTT.

DNA for the CDR3: TGCGCCAGCAGCTATACAGGGAGAACTGGAAACACCATATATTTT. Residues: CASSYTGRTGNTIYF. The J gene is TRBJ1-3, the V gene TRBV5-1; D perhaps matches TRBD1 (6 bases). V dropped 3 bases and J dropped 2 bases, with 12 bases sitting between them. The germline gives CDR1 SGHRS, CDR2 YFSETQ. The CDR3 is 15 residues long.

This chain links TRBV7-3 with TRBJ2-1, with 7 bases identical to TRBD2. V shed 5 bases, J shed 4 bases, and the junction held 5 bases outside the gene matches. This CDR3 has 14 residues. Germline V CDR1 and CDR2: SGHTA, FQGTGA. CDR3 protein: CASSRTSTYNEQFF. In nucleotides, the CDR3 is TGTGCCAGCAGCAGGACTAGTACATACAATGAGCAGTTCTTC.

The CDR3 nucleotides read TGTGCCAGCAGCGGGGACAGGGGGCGCGGGCCCAATCAGCCCCAGCATTTT. This gives the protein CASSGDRGRGPNQPQHF. The V and J genes are TRBV7-9 and TRBJ1-5; 12 bases agree with TRBD1. This CDR3 is built from 17 residues. Germline CDR1 is SEHNR and CDR2 is FQNEAQ (reference sequence). V was clipped by 5 bases and J by 3 bases; unmatched bases: 8.

This rearrangement joins TRBV5-1 to TRBJ1-2, with 7 bases lining up with TRBD1. CDR3 size: 14 residues. Germline V gene data show CDR1 as SGHRS and CDR2 as YFSETQ. The V gene end was trimmed by 4 bases and the J gene end by 4 bases; junction bases not matched to a gene: 7. The CDR3 is CASSLGQARYGYTF. The CDR3 DNA is TGCGCCAGCAGCCTAGGACAGGCCCGCTATGGCTACACCTTC.

The rearrangement uses TRBV7-9 and TRBJ1-2; D unclear. The CDR3 is 11 residues long. The V gene lost 5 bases and the J gene lost 2 bases, with 3 bases spanning the gap. Per germline, CDR1 SEHNR and CDR2 FQNEAQ (reference sequence). The CDR3 DNA is TGTGCCAGCAGCGGAAACTATGGCTACACCTTC. It translates to CASSGNYGYTF.

This clone was seen a few times. The V call is TRBV6-6, the J call TRBJ2-1; either TRBD1 or TRBD2 may fit D (5 bases each). The CDR3 totals 12 residues. Trimming took 11 bases from V and 8 from J, leaving 16 bases between them. The germline V gene encodes CDR1 MNHNY and CDR2 SVGAGI (reference sequence). CDR3 DNA: TGTGCCTCTGGGGGTACTCGCCATGAGCAGTTCTTC. This sequence encodes CASGGTRHEQFF.

The rearrangement uses TRBV5-1 and TRBJ1-4; possibly TRBD1 for D (5 bases). Germline V gives CDR1 SGHRS, CDR2 YFSETQ. The ends were cut back, 0 bases at V and 7 bases at J, with 13 bases in the middle. The CDR3 covers 15 residues. The DNA of the CDR3 is TGCGCCAGCAGCTTGGTGGCAGGGAGCGGTGAAAAACTGTTTTTT. Protein product: CASSLVAGSGEKLFF.